This T cell receptor (beta chain) was captured in a study of shared clonotypes between healthy human individuals. Between the trimmed V and J ends, which lost 6 bases and 5 bases, there was a span of 10 bases. This CDR3 region has 11 residues. The germline V gene has CDR1 DFQATT and CDR2 SNEGSKA (reference sequence). The data were produced by immunoSEQ multiplex PCR, yet TCRdb's version contains in-frame clones alone and is incomplete. The sample holds approximately 2,000,000 clones, 85% to 95% seen once. The sequencing input was naive CD4+ T cells from PBMCs. Subset noted: CD45RA+ positively selected. The TCR originated in a man younger than 30 in good health. Some clones in this sample may be carry-over from other donors' samples. The rearrangement uses TRBV20-1 and TRBJ2-5; D is ambiguous. The CDR3 nucleotides are TGCAGTGCAACGTCCCGGGAGACCCAGTACTTC. Encoded protein: CSATSRETQYF.